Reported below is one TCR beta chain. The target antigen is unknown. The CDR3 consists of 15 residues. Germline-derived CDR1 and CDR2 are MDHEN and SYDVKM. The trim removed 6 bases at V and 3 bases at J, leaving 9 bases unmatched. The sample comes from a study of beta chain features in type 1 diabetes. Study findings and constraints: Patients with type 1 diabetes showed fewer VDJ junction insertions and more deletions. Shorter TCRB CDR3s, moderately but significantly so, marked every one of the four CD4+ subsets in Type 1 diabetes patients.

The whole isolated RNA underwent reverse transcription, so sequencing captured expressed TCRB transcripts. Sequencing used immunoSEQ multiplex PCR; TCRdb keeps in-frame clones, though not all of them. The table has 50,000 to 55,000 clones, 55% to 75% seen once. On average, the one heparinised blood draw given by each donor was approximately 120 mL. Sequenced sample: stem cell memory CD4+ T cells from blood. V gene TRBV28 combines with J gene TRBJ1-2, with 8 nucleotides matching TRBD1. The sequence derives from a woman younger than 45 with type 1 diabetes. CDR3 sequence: CASSITGGGYYGYTF. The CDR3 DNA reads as TGTGCCAGCAGCATCACAGGGGGAGGTTACTATGGCTACACCTTC.